The rows below give T cell receptor beta chains drawn from one sample of a study of blood T cell repertoires in COVID-19. Profiling relied on immunoSEQ multiplex PCR, and the TCRdb table lists in-frame clones only, not all of them. The data hold about 190,000 clones, with around 80% observed a single time. Source material: peripheral blood. These receptors all come from a man aged 25-40 years with active or convalescent COVID-19. Each CDR3 is given with its conserved first and last residue. D genes are given only for firm matches. Rows may omit the clone size; those that give it use once, few, many or a size class.

few	TRBV2	TRBJ2-2	NA	CASRHRNTGELFF	TGTGCCAGCAGGCACAGGAACACCGGGGAGCTGTTTTTT
few	TRBV27	TRBJ2-7	NA	CASSLIQRGSKEQYF	TGTGCCAGCAGTTTGATCCAGCGAGGTTCCAAAGAGCAGTACTTC
NA	TRBV18	TRBJ2-1	TRBD1	CASSPGTGSSNEQFF	TGTGCCAGCTCGCCCGGGACAGGGTCAAGCAATGAGCAGTTCTTC
NA	TRBV29-1	TRBJ2-5	NA	CSVSRGMGETQYF	TGCAGCGTTAGTAGGGGGATGGGAGAGACCCAGTACTTC
NA	TRBV5-8	TRBJ2-5	TRBD2	CASSLGLAGRQETQYF	TGTGCCAGCAGCTTGGGTCTAGCGGGTCGACAAGAGACCCAGTACTTC
NA	TRBV12-3/TRBV12-4	TRBJ1-1	NA	CASGGGTEAFF	TGTGCCAGCGGGGGGGGGACTGAAGCTTTCTTT
NA	TRBV2	TRBJ2-5	TRBD2	CASGLSGGAGETQYF	TGTGCCAGCGGTTTGAGCGGGGGGGCCGGTGAGACCCAGTACTTC
NA	TRBV13	TRBJ1-1	NA	CASSLNERPSEAFF	TGTGCCAGCAGCTTAAATGAGAGGCCCTCTGAAGCTTTCTTT
NA	TRBV4-3	TRBJ1-2	NA	CASSQDRGGYGYTF	TGCGCCAGCAGCCAAGACAGGGGTGGCTATGGCTACACCTTC
NA	TRBV30	TRBJ1-1	TRBD1	CAWSAPGQGGNTEAFF	TGTGCCTGGAGTGCACCGGGACAGGGGGGGAACACTGAAGCTTTCTTT
NA	TRBV16	TRBJ2-1	NA	CASSQSLGGEQFF	TGTGCCAGCAGCCAGTCACTAGGCGGTGAGCAGTTCTTC
NA	TRBV7-2	TRBJ1-1	NA	CASRFTSMNTEAFF	TGTGCCAGCAGGTTTACAAGTATGAACACTGAAGCTTTCTTT
NA	TRBV4-1	TRBJ1-3	NA	CASSQESISGNTIYF	TGCGCCAGCAGCCAAGAGAGCATCTCTGGAAACACCATATATTTT
NA	TRBV4-1	TRBJ1-2	NA	CASSPEPGISYGYTF	TGCGCCAGCAGCCCGGAGCCAGGGATTTCCTATGGCTACACCTTC
NA	TRBV5-6	TRBJ1-6	NA	CASSSRGVGSPLHF	TGTGCCAGCAGCTCCCGGGGGGTAGGGTCACCCCTCCACTTT
NA	TRBV7-9	TRBJ2-1	TRBD1	CASSLYVYEGQGLGEQFF	TGTGCCAGCAGCTTGTATGTTTACGAAGGACAGGGTTTAGGTGAGCAGTTCTTC
few	TRBV4-1	TRBJ1-2	TRBD1	CASSPVGTANYGYTF	TGCGCCAGCAGCCCCGTGGGGACAGCAAACTATGGCTACACCTTC
NA	TRBV24-1	TRBJ2-2	NA	CATGRRGNTGELFF	TGTGCCACCGGCCGCAGGGGTAACACCGGGGAGCTGTTTTTT
NA	TRBV10-3	TRBJ1-5	TRBD1	CAIRDRDSNQPQHF	TGTGCCATCAGGGACAGGGATAGCAATCAGCCCCAGCATTTT
NA	TRBV4-3	TRBJ2-1	TRBD1	CASSQERTGYNEQFF	TGCGCCAGCAGCCAAGAAAGGACAGGGTACAATGAGCAGTTCTTC
NA	TRBV30	TRBJ2-5	TRBD2	CAHRLANLETQYF	TGTGCCCACCGACTAGCCAACCTGGAGACCCAGTACTTC
NA	TRBV6-2/TRBV6-3	TRBJ2-2	NA	CASSYLGQGKTGELFF	TGTGCCAGCAGTTATCTCGGGCAGGGAAAAACCGGGGAGCTGTTTTTT
NA	TRBV19	TRBJ2-1	TRBD2	CASSINSLAGLLSSYNEQFF	TGTGCCAGTAGTATAAACTCCCTAGCGGGGCTACTTAGCTCCTACAATGAGCAGTTCTTC
NA	TRBV5-1	TRBJ2-7	TRBD2	CASSSGTSGSRYEQYF	TGCGCCAGCAGCTCAGGCACTAGCGGGAGTCGATACGAGCAGTACTTC
NA	TRBV6-5	TRBJ1-4	TRBD1	CASSLTGAGEKLFF	TGTGCCAGCAGTTTGACAGGGGCTGGCGAAAAACTGTTTTTT
NA	TRBV2	TRBJ1-6	TRBD1	CASSLDRGGSPLHF	TGTGCCAGCAGCCTCGACAGGGGCGGTTCACCCCTCCACTTT
NA	TRBV1	TRBJ1-2	NA	CTSSQGGTNGGYTF	TGCACCAGCAGCCAGGGGGGGACCAACGGTGGCTACACCTTC
NA	TRBV27	TRBJ2-1	TRBD1	CASSFGTGALNEQFF	TGTGCCAGCAGTTTCGGGACAGGGGCTCTCAATGAGCAGTTCTTC
NA	TRBV4-1	TRBJ2-5	NA	CASSQDGTQYF	TGCGCCAGCAGCCAAGACGGGACCCAGTACTTC
NA	TRBV14	TRBJ1-3	NA	CASSQAGLLSGNTIYF	TGTGCCAGCAGCCAAGCGGGACTCCTCTCTGGAAACACCATATATTTT
NA	TRBV7-2	TRBJ2-1	NA	CASSLRLNNEQFF	TGTGCCAGCAGCTTACGACTGAACAATGAGCAGTTCTTC
NA	TRBV24-1	TRBJ2-3	TRBD1	CATSVSSGQGRTDTQYF	TGTGCCACCAGTGTCTCATCGGGACAGGGTCGCACAGATACGCAGTATTTT
NA	TRBV11-2	TRBJ1-2	NA	CASTRGDYGYTF	TGTGCCAGCACCCGCGGAGACTATGGCTACACCTTC
few	TRBV6-5	TRBJ2-1	TRBD2	CASTYRGGMGYNEQFF	TGTGCCAGCACTTACCGGGGGGGAATGGGCTACAATGAGCAGTTCTTC
NA	TRBV2	TRBJ1-2	NA	CASIGTDSGSGYTF	TGTGCCAGCATCGGAACAGACTCGGGGTCCGGCTACACCTTC
NA	TRBV24-1	TRBJ1-1	NA	CATSRVGDTEAFF	TGTGCCACCAGCAGGGTAGGTGACACTGAAGCTTTCTTT
NA	TRBV3-1/TRBV3-2	TRBJ1-3	TRBD1	CASSQDGPGQGASGNTIYF	TGTGCCAGCAGCCAAGACGGGCCGGGACAGGGGGCTTCTGGAAACACCATATATTTT
NA	TRBV2	TRBJ1-1	TRBD1	CASAGGAQAFF	TGTGCCAGCGCAGGGGGCGCACAAGCTTTCTTT
NA	TRBV30	TRBJ1-3	TRBD1	CAWSPGQGRGNTIYF	TGTGCCTGGAGTCCGGGACAGGGGCGCGGAAACACCATATATTTT
NA	TRBV9	TRBJ2-2	TRBD2	CASSVVWLAGANTGELFF	TGTGCCAGCAGCGTAGTGTGGCTAGCGGGAGCGAACACCGGGGAGCTGTTTTTT
NA	TRBV25-1	TRBJ1-1	NA	CASSPTESLEAFF	TGTGCCAGCAGCCCGACAGAATCGCTTGAAGCTTTCTTT
NA	TRBV7-6	TRBJ1-5	NA	CASSLVQNGGAFNQPQHF	TGTGCCAGCAGCTTGGTTCAGAACGGCGGGGCCTTCAATCAGCCCCAGCATTTT
NA	TRBV5-1	TRBJ1-3	TRBD1	CASRNTGEDSGNTIYF	TGCGCCAGCCGTAATACAGGGGAGGACTCTGGAAACACCATATATTTT
NA	TRBV6-5	TRBJ2-2	NA	CASSIRGANTGELFF	TGTGCCAGCAGCATTAGGGGCGCGAACACCGGGGAGCTGTTTTTT
NA	TRBV19	TRBJ1-5	TRBD1	CASSNRGNNQPQHF	TGTGCCAGTAGTAACAGGGGGAACAATCAGCCCCAGCATTTT
NA	TRBV2	TRBJ1-5	TRBD1	CASSLLDRGEPYSNQPQHF	TGTGCCAGCAGCCTCCTAGACAGGGGGGAACCATATAGCAATCAGCCCCAGCATTTT
NA	TRBV5-4	TRBJ2-3	TRBD2	CASSSSGVSTDTQYF	TGTGCCAGCAGCTCTAGCGGGGTCAGCACAGATACGCAGTATTTT
NA	TRBV27	TRBJ1-1	NA	CASSFRANTEAFF	TGTGCCAGCAGTTTTCGAGCGAACACTGAAGCTTTCTTT
NA	TRBV5-1	TRBJ2-1	TRBD1	CASTPTGTGVNEQFF	TGCGCCAGCACCCCGACCGGGACAGGGGTCAATGAGCAGTTCTTC